This T cell receptor (beta chain) was identified in a study of blood T cell repertoires in COVID-19. With V trimmed by 2 bases and J by 0 bases, 10 bases remained unmatched. Looked up from germline, CDR1 is WSHSY and CDR2 is SAAADI. The length of the CDR3 is 18 residues. Participants were aged roughly 18 to 89 years from some 24 US areas. Source study methods: Estimation of nucleated cell counts relied on the amplification of reference gene primers. Profiling relied on immunoSEQ multiplex PCR, and the TCRdb table lists in-frame clones only, not all of them. D and trimming come from the DNA, and the V and J calls and clone size come from that table. The table lists about 270,000 clones, around 86% of them singletons.

The receptor was derived from a woman aged 18-35 years who had recovered from COVID-19. The chain carries TRBV10-2 and TRBJ1-2; 9 bases map to TRBD1. Sequenced input: PBMCs or T cells enriched from blood (not recorded which). The CDR3, as DNA: TGCGCCAGCAGTGAGCTGATGGGACAGGGTATCTCTAACTATGGCTACACCTTC. Translating gives CASSELMGQGISNYGYTF.